This T cell receptor (beta chain) was identified in a study of shared clonotypes between healthy human individuals. Whole-study findings and limits: Richness estimates generally favored naive over memory subsets. Naive CD4 clonotypes were shared across a few donors at roughly 5.3%.

To note about this clone: Antigen: not known.

At the deep level, the assay was run. Once extracted for a subset, genomic DNA was divided evenly among several immunoSEQ plates. Sequencing used immunoSEQ multiplex PCR; TCRdb keeps in-frame clones, though not all of them. This sample has about 2 million clones, with about 95% found just once. Terminally differentiated effector memory CD45RA+ cells were excluded from the naive CD8 cells, which were CD45RO-negative and positively selected for CCR7. The sequenced sample was naive CD8+ T cells sorted from blood. The TCR originated in a young man in good health.

CDR3 amino acids: CASSIRGAYEQYF. The CDR3 nucleotides are TGTGCCAGCAGTATACGGGGGGCCTACGAGCAGTACTTC. The chain uses TRBV7-8 and TRBJ2-7, with 7 bases aligning to TRBD2. CDR1 and CDR2 (germline): SGHVS, FQNEAQ. The CDR3 extends over 13 amino acids. The V and J ends lost 6 bases and 2 bases, in that order; junction bases with no gene match: 4.